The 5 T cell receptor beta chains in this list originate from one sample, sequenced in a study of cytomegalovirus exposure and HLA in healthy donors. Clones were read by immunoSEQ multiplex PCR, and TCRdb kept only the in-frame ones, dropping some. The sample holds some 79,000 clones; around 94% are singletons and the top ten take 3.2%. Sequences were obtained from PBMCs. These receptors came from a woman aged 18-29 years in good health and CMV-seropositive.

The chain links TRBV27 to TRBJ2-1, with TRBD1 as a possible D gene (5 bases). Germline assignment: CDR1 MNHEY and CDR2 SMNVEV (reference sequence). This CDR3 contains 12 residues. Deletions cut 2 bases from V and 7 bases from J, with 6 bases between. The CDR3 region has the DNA TGTGCCAGCAGTTTACAGGGAAATGAGCAGTTCTTC. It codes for CASSLQGNEQFF.

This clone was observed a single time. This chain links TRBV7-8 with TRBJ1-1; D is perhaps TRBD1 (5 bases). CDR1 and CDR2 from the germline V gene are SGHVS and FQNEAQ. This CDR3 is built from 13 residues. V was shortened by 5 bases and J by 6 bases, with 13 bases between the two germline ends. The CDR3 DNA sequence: TGTGCCAGCAGCCCGGGGGAAGTCGCTGAAGCTTTCTTT. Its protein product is CASSPGEVAEAFF.

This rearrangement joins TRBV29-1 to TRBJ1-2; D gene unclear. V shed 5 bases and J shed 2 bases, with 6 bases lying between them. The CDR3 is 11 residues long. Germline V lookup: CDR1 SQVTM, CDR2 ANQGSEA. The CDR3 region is CSVFENYGYTF. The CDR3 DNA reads TGCAGCGTTTTTGAGAACTATGGCTACACCTTC.

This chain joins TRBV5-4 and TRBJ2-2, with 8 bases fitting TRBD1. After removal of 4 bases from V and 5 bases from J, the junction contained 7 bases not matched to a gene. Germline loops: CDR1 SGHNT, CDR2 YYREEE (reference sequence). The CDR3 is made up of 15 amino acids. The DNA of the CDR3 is TGTGCCAGCAGCGAACAGGGGGTTGGGACCGGGGAGCTGTTTTTT. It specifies CASSEQGVGTGELFF.

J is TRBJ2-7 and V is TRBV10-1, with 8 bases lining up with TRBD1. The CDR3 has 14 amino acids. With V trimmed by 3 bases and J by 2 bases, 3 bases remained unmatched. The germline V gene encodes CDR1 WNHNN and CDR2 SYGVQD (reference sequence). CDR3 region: CASSEGTGPYEQYF. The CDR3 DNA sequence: TGCGCCAGCAGTGAAGGGACAGGCCCCTACGAGCAGTACTTC.